This TCR beta chain comes out of a study of blood T cells in healthy people across ages. The ends lost 7 bases at V and 2 bases at J; junction bases unmatched: 5. The CDR3 runs to 15 residues. From germline, CDR1 is MNHNY and CDR2 SVGAGI (reference sequence). Sample-barcoded 5' priming and a J-beta primer mix drove a second PCR of about 7 to 12 cycles. TCRdb passed the 5' RACE reads through MiXCR, listing each CDR3 protein once. The sample lists about 830,000 distinct CDR3 sequences, about three fifths seen once, with roughly 22% in the top ten. This clonotype was seen a few times. The source is a man under 40 in good health. The sample consisted of blood. This chain connects TRBV6-6 to TRBJ2-3; 11 nucleotides match TRBD2. DNA of the CDR3: TGTGCCAGCAACGTAGCGGGGGGGAACACAGATACGCAGTATTTT. Protein: CASNVAGGNTDTQYF.